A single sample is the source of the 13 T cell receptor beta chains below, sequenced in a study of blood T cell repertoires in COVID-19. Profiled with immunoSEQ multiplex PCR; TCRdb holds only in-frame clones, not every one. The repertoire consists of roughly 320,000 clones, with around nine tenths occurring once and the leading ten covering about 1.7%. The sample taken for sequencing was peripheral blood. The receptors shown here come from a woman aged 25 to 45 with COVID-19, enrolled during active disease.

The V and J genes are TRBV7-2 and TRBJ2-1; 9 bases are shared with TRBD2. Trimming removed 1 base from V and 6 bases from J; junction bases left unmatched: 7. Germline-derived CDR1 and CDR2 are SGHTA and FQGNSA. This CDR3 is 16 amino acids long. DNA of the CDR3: TGTGCCAGCAGCTTAGGAAAGCGGGGGGCGGGCAATGAGCAGTTCTTC. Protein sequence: CASSLGKRGAGNEQFF.

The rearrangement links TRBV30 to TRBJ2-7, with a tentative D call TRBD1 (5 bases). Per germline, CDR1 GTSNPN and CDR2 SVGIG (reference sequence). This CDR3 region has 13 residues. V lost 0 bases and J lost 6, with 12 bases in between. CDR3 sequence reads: CAWSVSTVSEQYF. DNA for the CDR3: TGTGCCTGGAGTGTTTCGACAGTCTCCGAGCAGTACTTC.

CDR3: CAISGWSGGHEQYF. The CDR3 bases are TGTGCCATCTCTGGGTGGTCAGGGGGACACGAGCAGTACTTC. The J gene is TRBJ2-7, the V gene TRBV10-3; 7 nucleotides line up with TRBD1. Germline CDR1 ENHRY, CDR2 SYGVKD. The CDR3 sequence is 14 residues long. The V and J ends lost 8 bases and 5 bases, in that order; junction bases with no gene match: 12.

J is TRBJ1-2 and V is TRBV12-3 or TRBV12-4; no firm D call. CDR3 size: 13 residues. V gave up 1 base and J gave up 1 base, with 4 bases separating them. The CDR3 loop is CASSLVGNYGYTF. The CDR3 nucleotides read TGTGCCAGCAGTTTAGTCGGTAACTATGGCTACACCTTC.

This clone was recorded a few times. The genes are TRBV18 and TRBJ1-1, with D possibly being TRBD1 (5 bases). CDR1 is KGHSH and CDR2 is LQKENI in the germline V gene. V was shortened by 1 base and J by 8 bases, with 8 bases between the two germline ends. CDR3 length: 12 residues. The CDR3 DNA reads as TGTGCCAGCTCACCACAGGGGCAAGAAGCTTTCTTT. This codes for CASSPQGQEAFF.

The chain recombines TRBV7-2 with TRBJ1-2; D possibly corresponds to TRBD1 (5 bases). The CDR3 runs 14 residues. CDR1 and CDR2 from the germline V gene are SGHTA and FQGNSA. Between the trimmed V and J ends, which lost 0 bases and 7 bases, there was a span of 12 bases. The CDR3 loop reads CASSLAAQGSGYTF. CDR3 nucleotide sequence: TGTGCCAGCAGCTTAGCGGCGCAGGGAAGTGGCTACACCTTC.

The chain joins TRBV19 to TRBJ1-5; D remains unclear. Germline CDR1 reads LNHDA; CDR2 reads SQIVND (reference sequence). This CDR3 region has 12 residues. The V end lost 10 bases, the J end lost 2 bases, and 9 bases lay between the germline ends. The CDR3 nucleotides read TGTGCCACAAGTATCGGCAATCAGCCCCAGCATTTT. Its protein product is CATSIGNQPQHF. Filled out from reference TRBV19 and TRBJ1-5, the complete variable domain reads DGGITQSPKYLFRKEGQNVTLSCEQNLNHDAMYWYRQDPGQGLRLIYYSQIVNDFQKGDIAEGYSVSREKKESFPLTVTSAQKNPTAFYLCATSIGNQPQHFGDGTRLSIL.

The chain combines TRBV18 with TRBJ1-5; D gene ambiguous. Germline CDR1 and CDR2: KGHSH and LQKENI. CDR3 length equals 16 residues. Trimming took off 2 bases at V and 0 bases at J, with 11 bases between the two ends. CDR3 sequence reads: CASSPERTYSNQPQHF. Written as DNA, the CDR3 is TGTGCCAGCTCACCAGAGAGAACCTATAGCAATCAGCCCCAGCATTTT.

CDR3 nucleotides: TGTGCCAGCAGCTTAGTCCGGGAGGGGTACGAGCAGTACTTC. Protein product: CASSLVREGYEQYF. The rearrangement joins TRBV11-3 to TRBJ2-7, with 8 bases identical to TRBD2. CDR1 is SGHNT and CDR2 is YENEEA in the germline V gene. Trimming cost V 1 base and J 4 bases; bases outside gene matches: 3. The CDR3 sequence is 14 residues long. Complete variable domain (other parts from reference TRBV11-3 and TRBJ2-7): EAGVVQSPRYKIIEKKQPVAFWCNPISGHNTLYWYLQNLGQGPELLIRYENEEAVDDSQLPKDRFSAERLKGVDSTLKIQPAELGDSAVYLCASSLVREGYEQYFGPGTRLTVT.

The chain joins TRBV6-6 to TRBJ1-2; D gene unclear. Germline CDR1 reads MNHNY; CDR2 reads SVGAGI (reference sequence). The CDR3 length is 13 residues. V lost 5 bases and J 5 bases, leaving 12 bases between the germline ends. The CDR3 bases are TGTGCCAGCAGTCTCACAGAATCGTATGGCTACACCTTC. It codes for CASSLTESYGYTF.

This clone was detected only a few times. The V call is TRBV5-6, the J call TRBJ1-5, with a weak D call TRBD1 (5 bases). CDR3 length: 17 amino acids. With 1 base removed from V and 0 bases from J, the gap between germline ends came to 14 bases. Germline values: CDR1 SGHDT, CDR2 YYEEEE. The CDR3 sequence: CASSLFRAEYSNQPQHF. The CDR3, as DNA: TGTGCCAGCAGCTTGTTCAGGGCAGAGTATAGCAATCAGCCCCAGCATTTT.

The CDR3 DNA sequence: TGTGCCAGCAGTGAAGTCCGGCGGGGGGTTTCCGCCGAGCAGTACTTC. Amino acids: CASSEVRRGVSAEQYF. The chain combines TRBV6-1 with TRBJ2-7; TRBD2 matches at 8 bases. From germline, CDR1 is MNHNS and CDR2 SASEGT. J was trimmed by 6 bases and V by 1 base; bases with no gene match: 11. CDR3 size: 16 residues.

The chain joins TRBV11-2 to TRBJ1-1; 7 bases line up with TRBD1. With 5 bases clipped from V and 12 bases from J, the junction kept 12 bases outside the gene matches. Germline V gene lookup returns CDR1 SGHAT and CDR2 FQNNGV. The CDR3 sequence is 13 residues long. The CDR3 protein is CASSLLTTGRTFF. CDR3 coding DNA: TGTGCCAGCAGCCTCCTCACGACAGGGAGAACTTTCTTT.